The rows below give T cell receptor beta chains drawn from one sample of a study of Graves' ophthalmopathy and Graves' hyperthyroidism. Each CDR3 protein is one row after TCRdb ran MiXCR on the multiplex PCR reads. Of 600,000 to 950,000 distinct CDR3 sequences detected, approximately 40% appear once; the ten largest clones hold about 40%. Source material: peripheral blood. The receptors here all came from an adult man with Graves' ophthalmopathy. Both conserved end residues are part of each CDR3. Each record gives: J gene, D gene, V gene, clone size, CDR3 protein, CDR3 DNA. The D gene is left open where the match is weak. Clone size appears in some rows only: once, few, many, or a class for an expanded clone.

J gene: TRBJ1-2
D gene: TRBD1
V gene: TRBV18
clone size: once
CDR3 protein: CASSPDRGNGYTF
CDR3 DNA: TGTGCCAGCTCACCGGACAGGGGGAATGGCTACACCTTC

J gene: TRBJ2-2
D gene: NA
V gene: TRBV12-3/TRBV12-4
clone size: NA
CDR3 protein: CASSLLMPGELFF
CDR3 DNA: TGTGCCAGCAGTTTACTCATGCCCGGGGAGCTGTTTTTT

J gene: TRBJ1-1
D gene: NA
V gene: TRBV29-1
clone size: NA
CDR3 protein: CSVVTGPEAFF
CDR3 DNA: TGCAGCGTTGTAACGGGGCCTGAAGCTTTCTTT

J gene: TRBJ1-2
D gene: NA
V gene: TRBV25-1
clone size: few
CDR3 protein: CASSQVGEGGYTF
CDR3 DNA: TGTGCCAGCAGCCAAGTTGGAGAGGGAGGCTACACCTTC

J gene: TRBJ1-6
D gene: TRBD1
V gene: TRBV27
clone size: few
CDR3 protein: CASRLGQHNSPLHF
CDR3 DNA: TGTGCCAGCAGGCTGGGACAGCATAATTCACCCCTCCACTTT

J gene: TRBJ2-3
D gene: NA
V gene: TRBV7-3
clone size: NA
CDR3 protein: CASSQALPRADTQYF
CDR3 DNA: TGTGCCAGCAGCCAAGCACTACCACGAGCAGATACGCAGTATTTT

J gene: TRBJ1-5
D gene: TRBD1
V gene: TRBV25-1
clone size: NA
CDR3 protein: CASSPKDRARQPQHF
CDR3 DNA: TGTGCCAGCTCTCCGAAAGACAGGGCTCGTCAGCCCCAGCATTTT

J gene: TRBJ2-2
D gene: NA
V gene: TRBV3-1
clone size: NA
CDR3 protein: CASSHSRIAGELFF
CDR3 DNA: TGTGCCAGCAGCCACAGCCGCATCGCCGGGGAGCTGTTTTTT

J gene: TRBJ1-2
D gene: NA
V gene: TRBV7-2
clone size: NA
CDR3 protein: CASSSSGQGFGRDGYTF
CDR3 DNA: TGTGCCAGCAGCTCCTCAGGCCAGGGGTTCGGTAGGGATGGCTACACCTTC

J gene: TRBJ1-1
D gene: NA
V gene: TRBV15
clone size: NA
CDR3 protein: CATSSEMSFEAFF
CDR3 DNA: TGTGCCACCAGCAGTGAAATGTCGTTTGAAGCTTTCTTT

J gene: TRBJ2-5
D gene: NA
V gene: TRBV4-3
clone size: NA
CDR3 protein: CASSQGQLTEETQYF
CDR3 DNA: TGCGCCAGCAGCCAAGGACAGCTCACGGAAGAGACCCAGTACTTC

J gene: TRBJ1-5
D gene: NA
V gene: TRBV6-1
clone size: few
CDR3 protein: CASSERDIIRIIQPQHF
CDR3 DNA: TGTGCCAGCAGTGAACGGGACATAATCCGGATTATACAGCCCCAGCATTTT

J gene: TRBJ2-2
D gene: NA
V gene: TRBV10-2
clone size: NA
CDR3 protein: CASSPLEPDTGELFF
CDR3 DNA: TGCGCCAGCAGTCCCCTAGAGCCTGACACCGGGGAGCTGTTTTTT

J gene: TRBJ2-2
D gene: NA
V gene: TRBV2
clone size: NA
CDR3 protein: CASSDRENGELFF
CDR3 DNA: TGTGCCAGCAGTGACAGGGAAAACGGGGAGCTGTTTTTT

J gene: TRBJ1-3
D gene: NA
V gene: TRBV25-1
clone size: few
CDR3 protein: CASSQGVDSSGNTIYF
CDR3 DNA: TGTGCCAGCAGCCAAGGCGTTGATAGCTCTGGAAACACCATATATTTT

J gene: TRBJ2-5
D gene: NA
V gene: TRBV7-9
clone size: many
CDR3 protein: CASSLVGTPQETQYF
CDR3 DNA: TGTGCCAGCAGCTTAGTCGGGACTCCGCAAGAGACCCAGTACTTC

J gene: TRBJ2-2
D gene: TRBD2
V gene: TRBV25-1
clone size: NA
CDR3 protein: CASSWAGGRAGELFF
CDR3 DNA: TGTGCCAGCAGTTGGGCGGGAGGTCGGGCCGGGGAGCTGTTTTTT

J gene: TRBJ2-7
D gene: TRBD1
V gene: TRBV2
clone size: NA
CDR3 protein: CASSPGQGADEQYF
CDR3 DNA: TGTGCCAGCAGTCCGGGGCAGGGGGCGGACGAGCAGTACTTC

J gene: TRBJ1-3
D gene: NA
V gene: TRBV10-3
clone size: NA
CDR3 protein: CASSEEASLSGNTIYF
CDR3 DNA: TGTGCCAGCAGTGAAGAAGCCAGTCTCTCTGGAAACACCATATATTTT

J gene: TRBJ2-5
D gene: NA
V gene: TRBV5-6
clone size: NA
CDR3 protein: CAAGVEETQYF
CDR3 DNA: TGTGCCGCCGGTGTGGAAGAGACCCAGTACTTC

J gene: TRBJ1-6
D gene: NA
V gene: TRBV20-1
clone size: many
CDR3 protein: CSASRRDNNSPLHF
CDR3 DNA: TGCAGTGCTAGTCGCCGGGACAATAATTCACCCCTCCACTTT

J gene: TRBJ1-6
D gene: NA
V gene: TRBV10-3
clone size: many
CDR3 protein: CAISDGVVNSPLHF
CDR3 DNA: TGTGCCATCAGTGACGGGGTAGTTAATTCACCCCTCCACTTT

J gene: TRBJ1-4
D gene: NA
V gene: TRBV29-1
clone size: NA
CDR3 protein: CSVRGTRGKLFF
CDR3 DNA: TGCAGCGTCCGAGGGACACGTGGAAAACTGTTTTTT

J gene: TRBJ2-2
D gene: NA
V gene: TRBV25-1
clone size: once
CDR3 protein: CAGLNTGELFF
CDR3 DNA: TGTGCCGGACTGAACACCGGGGAGCTGTTTTTT

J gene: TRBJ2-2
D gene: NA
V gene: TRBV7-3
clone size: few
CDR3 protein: CASSLTGGYERTGELFF
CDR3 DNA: TGTGCCAGCAGCTTAACAGGGGGTTATGAGCGGACCGGGGAGCTGTTTTTT

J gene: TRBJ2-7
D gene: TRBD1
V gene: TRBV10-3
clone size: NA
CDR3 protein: CAISGQGGNEQYF
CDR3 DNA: TGTGCCATCAGCGGACAGGGTGGTAACGAGCAGTACTTC

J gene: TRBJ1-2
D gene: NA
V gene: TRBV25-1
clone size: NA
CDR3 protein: CANPTGQTYGYTF
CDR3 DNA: TGTGCCAACCCCACAGGCCAAACCTATGGCTACACCTTC

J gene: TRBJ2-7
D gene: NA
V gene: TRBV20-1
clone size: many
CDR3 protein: CSARHPIRRDEQYF
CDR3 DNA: TGCAGTGCTAGACACCCCATCCGGAGAGATGAGCAGTACTTC

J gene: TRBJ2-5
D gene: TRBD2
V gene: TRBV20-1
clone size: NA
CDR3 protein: CSARTSGGAFPETQYF
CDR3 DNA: TGCAGTGCTAGGACTAGCGGGGGGGCCTTCCCAGAGACCCAGTACTTC

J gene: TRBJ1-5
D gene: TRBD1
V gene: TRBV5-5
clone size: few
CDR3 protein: CASSLKTGIGNQPQHF
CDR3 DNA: TGTGCCAGCAGCTTGAAGACAGGGATTGGCAATCAGCCCCAGCATTTT

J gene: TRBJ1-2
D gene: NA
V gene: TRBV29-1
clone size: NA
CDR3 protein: CSGLAGGNTF
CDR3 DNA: TGCAGCGGGCTAGCGGGAGGTAACACCTTC

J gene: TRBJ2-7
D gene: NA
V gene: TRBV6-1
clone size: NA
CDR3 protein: CASSLVGVQYF
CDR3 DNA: TGTGCCAGCAGTTTAGTTGGCGTGCAGTACTTC

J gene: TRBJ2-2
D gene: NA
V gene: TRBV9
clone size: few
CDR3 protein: CASSGLAAGAGELFF
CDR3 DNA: TGTGCCAGCAGCGGTTTAGCGGCCGGGGCCGGGGAGCTGTTTTTT

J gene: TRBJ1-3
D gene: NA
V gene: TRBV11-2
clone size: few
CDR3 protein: CASSSGTLGSGNTIYF
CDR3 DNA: TGTGCCAGCAGCTCCGGGACACTCGGCTCTGGAAACACCATATATTTT

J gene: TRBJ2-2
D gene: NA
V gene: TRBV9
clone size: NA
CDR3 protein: CASNGQNTGELFF
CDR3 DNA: TGTGCCAGCAACGGACAAAACACCGGGGAGCTGTTTTTT

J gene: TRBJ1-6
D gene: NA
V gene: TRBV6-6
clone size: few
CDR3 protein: CASSELSSYNSPLHF
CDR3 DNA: TGTGCCAGCAGTGAGCTAAGCTCCTATAATTCACCCCTCCACTTT

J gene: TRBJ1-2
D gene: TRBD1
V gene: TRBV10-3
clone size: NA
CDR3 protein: CASSPRDRSGYTF
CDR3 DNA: TGTGCCAGCTCACCCCGGGACAGGTCCGGCTACACCTTC

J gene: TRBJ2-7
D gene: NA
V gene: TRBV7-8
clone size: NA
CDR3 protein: CASTYLEDPISYEQYF
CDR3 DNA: TGTGCCAGCACCTACCTAGAGGACCCGATATCCTACGAGCAGTACTTC

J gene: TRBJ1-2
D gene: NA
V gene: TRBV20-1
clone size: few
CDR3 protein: CSARDLGGRYYGYTF
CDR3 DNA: TGCAGTGCTAGAGATCTGGGGGGGCGCTACTATGGCTACACCTTC

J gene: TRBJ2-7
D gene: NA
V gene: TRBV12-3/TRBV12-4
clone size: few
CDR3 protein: CASSLWGQLNYEQYF
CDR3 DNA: TGTGCCAGCAGTTTATGGGGCCAGCTGAACTACGAGCAGTACTTC

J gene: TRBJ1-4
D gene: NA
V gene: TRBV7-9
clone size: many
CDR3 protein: CASSLNGQLNEKLFF
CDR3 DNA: TGTGCCAGCAGCTTGAACGGGCAACTTAATGAAAAACTGTTTTTT

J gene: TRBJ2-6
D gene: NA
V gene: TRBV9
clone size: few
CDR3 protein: CASSVDGLSSGANVLTF
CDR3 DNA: TGTGCCAGCAGCGTAGACGGTTTGAGTTCTGGGGCCAACGTCCTGACTTTC

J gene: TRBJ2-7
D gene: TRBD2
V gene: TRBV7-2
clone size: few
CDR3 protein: CASSRFTAGDEQYF
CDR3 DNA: TGTGCCAGCAGCCGTTTTACTGCGGGAGACGAGCAGTACTTC

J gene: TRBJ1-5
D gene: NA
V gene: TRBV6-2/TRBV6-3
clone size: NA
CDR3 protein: CASSYLDQPQHF
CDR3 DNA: TGTGCCAGCAGTTATCTTGATCAGCCCCAGCATTTT

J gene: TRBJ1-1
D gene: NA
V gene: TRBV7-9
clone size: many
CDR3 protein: CASSLQMNTEAFF
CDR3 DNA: TGTGCCAGCAGTCTACAGATGAACACTGAAGCTTTCTTT

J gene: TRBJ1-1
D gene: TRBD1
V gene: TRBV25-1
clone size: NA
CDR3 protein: CASSSRMDRGGTEAFF
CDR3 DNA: TGTGCCAGCAGTTCCCGAATGGACAGGGGAGGCACTGAAGCTTTCTTT

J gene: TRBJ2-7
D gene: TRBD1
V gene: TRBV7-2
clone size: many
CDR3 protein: CASSRAGTASYEQYF
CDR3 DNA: TGTGCCAGCAGCCGGGCCGGGACAGCATCCTACGAGCAGTACTTC

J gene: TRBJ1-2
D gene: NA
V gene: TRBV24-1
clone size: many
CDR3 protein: CATSDSGVDGYTF
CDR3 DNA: TGTGCCACCAGTGATTCGGGGGTTGATGGCTACACCTTC

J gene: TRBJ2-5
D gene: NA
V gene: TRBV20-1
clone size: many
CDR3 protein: CSASSPGVQETQYF
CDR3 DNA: TGCAGTGCTTCCTCCCCGGGGGTACAAGAGACCCAGTACTTC

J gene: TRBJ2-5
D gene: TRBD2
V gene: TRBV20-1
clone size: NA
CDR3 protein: CSARGTRAETQYF
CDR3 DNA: TGCAGTGCTAGAGGGACTAGAGCAGAGACCCAGTACTTC

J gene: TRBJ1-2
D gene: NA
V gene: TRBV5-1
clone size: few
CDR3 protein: CASSLQTDYGYTF
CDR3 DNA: TGCGCCAGCAGCTTGCAAACGGACTATGGCTACACCTTC

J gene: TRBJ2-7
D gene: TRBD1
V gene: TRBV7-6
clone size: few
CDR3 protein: CASSLGQGGHYEQYF
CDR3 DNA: TGTGCCAGCAGCTTAGGACAGGGGGGCCACTACGAGCAGTACTTC

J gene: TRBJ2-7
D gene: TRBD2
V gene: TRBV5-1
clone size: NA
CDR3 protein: CASSLGLAADEQYF
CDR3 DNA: TGCGCCAGCAGCTTGGGACTAGCTGCCGACGAGCAGTACTTC

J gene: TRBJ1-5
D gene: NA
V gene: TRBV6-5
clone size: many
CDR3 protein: CASSPNLDNQPQHF
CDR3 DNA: TGTGCCAGCAGTCCAAACCTAGACAATCAGCCCCAGCATTTT